This TCR beta chain was obtained from a study of OX40 agonist ivuxolimab in advanced cancers. Study-wide context: Ivuxolimab, an agonistic anti-OX40 (CD134) antibody, was given to patients. Dose-escalation patients' cancers were hepatocellular carcinoma, melanoma, renal cell or head and neck cancer.

Study results and caveats: The work left the antigen specificity of expanded peripheral T cells undetermined. Certain nonresponders likewise exhibited a low normalized T-cell clonal expansion.

V shed 2 bases and J 4 bases; nucleotides not matched to a gene: 2. The CDR3 length is 15 residues. Germline V CDR1 and CDR2: WNHNN, SYGVQD (reference sequence). Libraries were prepared by immunoSEQ multiplex PCR; TCRdb keeps only in-frame clonotypes and omits some of them. The table records some 20,000 clones, approximately 88% of them present only once. As for this clone: The antigen remains undetermined.

The clonotype comes from an adult with an advanced solid tumor such as melanoma, head and neck, liver or kidney cancer. The rearrangement joins TRBV10-1 to TRBJ2-1, with 10 bases matching TRBD2. The sample consisted of CD4+ or CD8+ T cells sorted from blood, taken in a trial of the OX40 agonist ivuxolimab. The CDR3 region has the DNA TGCGCCAGCAGTGAGGTGACTAGCGGGTACAATGAGCAGTTCTTC. Its protein is CASSEVTSGYNEQFF.